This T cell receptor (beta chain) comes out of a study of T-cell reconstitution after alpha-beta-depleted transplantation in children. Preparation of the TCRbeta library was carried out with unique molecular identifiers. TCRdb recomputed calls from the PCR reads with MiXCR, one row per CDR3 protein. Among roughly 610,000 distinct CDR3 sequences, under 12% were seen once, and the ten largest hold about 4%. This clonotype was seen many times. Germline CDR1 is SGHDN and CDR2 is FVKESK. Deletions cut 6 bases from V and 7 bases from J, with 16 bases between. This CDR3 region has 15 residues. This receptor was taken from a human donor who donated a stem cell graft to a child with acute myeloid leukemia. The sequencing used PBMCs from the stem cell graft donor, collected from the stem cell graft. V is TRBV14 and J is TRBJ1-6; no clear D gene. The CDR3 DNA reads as TGTGCCAGCAGAAAAGGAGGGTTGGAGAATTCACCCCTCCACTTT. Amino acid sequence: CASRKGGLENSPLHF.